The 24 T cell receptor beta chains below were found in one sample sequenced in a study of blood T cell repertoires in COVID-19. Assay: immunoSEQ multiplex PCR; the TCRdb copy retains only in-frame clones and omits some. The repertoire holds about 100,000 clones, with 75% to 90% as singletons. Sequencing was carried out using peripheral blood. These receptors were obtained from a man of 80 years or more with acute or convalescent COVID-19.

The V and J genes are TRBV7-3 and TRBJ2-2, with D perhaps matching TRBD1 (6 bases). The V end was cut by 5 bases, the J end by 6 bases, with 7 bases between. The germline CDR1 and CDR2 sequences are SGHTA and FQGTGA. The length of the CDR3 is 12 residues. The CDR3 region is CASSPGAGELFF. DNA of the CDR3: TGTGCCAGCAGCCCAGGGGCCGGGGAGCTGTTTTTT.

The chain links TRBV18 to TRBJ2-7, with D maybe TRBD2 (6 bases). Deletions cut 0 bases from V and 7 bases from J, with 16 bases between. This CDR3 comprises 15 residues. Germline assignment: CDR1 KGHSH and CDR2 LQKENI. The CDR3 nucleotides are TGTGCCAGCTCACCACCGACTGGACTATTCTGGGAGCAGTACTTC. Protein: CASSPPTGLFWEQYF.

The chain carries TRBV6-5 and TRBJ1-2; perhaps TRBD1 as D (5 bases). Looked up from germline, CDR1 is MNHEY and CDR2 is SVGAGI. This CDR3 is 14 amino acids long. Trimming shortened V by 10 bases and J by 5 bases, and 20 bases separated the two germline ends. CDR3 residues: CATLWGEISYGYTF. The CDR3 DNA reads TGTGCCACCCTCTGGGGGGAGATATCGTATGGCTACACCTTC.

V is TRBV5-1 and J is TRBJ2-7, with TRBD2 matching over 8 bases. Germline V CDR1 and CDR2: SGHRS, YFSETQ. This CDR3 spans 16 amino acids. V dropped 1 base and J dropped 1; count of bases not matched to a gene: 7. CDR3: CASSLRSGGASYEQYF. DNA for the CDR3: TGCGCCAGCAGCTTGAGGAGCGGGGGTGCTTCCTACGAGCAGTACTTC.

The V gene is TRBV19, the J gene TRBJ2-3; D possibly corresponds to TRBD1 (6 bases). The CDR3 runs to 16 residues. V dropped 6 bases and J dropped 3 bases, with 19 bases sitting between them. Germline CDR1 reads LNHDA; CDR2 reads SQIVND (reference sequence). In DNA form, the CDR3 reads TGTGCCAGTAGAACCTACAGGGACGGTGGGACAGATACGCAGTATTTT. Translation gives CASRTYRDGGTDTQYF.

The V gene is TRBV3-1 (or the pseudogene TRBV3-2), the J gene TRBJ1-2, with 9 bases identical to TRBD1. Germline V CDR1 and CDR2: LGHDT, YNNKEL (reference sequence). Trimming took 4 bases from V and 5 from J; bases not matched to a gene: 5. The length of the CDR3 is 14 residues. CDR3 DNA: TGTGCCAGCAGCCCCCAACAGGGGGCGTATGGCTACACCTTC. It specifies CASSPQQGAYGYTF.

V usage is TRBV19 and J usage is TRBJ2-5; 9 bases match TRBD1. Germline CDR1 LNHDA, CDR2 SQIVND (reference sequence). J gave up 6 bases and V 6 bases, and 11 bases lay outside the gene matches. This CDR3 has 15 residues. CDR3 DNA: TGTGCCAGTAGGGGGAGGGGACAGGGTCCGAAGACCCAGTACTTC. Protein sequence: CASRGRGQGPKTQYF.

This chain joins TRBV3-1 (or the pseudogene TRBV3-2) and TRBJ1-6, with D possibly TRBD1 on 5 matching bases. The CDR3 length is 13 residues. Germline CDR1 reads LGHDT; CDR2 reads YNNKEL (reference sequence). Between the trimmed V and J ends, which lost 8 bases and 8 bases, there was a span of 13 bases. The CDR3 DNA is TGTGCCAGCGGGGTAGGGGAGGATTCACCCCTCCACTTT. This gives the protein CASGVGEDSPLHF.

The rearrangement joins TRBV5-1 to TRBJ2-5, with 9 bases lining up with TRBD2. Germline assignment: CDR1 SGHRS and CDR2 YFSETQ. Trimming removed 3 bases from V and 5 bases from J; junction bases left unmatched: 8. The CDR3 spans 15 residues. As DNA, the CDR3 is TGCGCCAGCAGCTACTTAGCGGGAGAAGGCGAGACCCAGTACTTC. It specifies CASSYLAGEGETQYF.

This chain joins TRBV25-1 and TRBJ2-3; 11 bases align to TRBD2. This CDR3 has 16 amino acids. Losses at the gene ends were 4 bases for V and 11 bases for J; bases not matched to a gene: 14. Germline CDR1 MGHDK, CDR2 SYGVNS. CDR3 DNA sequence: TGTGCCAGCAGTGCTTCGACTAGCGGGGTGTCTCTGAAGCAGTATTTT. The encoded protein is CASSASTSGVSLKQYF.

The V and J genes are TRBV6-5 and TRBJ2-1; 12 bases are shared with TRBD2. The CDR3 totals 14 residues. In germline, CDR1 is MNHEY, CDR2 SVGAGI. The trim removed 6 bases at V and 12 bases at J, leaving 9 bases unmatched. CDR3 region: CASSGTSGSLGQFF. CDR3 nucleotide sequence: TGTGCCAGCAGCGGGACTAGCGGGTCTCTGGGGCAGTTCTTC.

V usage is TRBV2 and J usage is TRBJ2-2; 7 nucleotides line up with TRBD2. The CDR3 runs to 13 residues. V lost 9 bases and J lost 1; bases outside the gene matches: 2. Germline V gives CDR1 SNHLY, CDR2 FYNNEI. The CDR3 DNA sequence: TGTGCCAGGGGCGGGAGGAACACCGGGGAGCTGTTTTTT. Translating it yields CARGGRNTGELFF.

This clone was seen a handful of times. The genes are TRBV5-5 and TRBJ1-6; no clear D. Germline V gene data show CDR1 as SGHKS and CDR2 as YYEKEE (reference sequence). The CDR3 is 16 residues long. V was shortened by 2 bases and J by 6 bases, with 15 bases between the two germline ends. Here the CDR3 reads CASSLGTVEGNSPLHF. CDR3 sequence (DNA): TGTGCCAGCAGCTTAGGAACCGTAGAGGGTAATTCACCCCTCCACTTT. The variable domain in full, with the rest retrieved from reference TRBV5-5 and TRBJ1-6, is DAGVTQSPTHLIKTRGQQVTLRCSPISGHKSVSWYQQVLGQGPQFIFQYYEKEERGRGNFPDRFSARQFPNYSSELNVNALLLGDSALYLCASSLGTVEGNSPLHFGNGTRLTVT.

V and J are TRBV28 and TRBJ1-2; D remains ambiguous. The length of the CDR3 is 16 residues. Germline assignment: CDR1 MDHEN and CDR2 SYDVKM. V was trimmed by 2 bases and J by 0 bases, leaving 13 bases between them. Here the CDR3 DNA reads TGTGCCAGCAGTTTAGCTGGACTGTTTCCTAACTATGGCTACACCTTC. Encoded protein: CASSLAGLFPNYGYTF.

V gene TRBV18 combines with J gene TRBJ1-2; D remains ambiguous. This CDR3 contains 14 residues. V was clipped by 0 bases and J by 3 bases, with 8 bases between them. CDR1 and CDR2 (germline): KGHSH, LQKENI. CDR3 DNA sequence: TGTGCCAGCTCACCACCGCTGAGGGACTATGGCTACACCTTC. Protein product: CASSPPLRDYGYTF.

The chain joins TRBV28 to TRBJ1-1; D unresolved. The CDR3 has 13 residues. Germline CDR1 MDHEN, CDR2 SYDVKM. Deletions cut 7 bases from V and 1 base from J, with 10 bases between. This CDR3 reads CASTLRGNTEAFF. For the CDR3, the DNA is TGTGCCAGCACCTTACGGGGGAACACTGAAGCTTTCTTT.

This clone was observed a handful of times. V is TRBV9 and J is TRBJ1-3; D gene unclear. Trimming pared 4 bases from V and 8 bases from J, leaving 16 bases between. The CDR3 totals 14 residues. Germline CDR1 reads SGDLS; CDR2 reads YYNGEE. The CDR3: CASSRDPEADTIYF. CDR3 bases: TGTGCCAGCAGCCGGGATCCGGAGGCTGACACCATATATTTT.

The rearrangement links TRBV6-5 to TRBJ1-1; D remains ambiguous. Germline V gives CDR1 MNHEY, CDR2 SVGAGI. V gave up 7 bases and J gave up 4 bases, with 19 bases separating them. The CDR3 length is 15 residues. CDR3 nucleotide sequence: TGTGCCAGCATAGCCCCGGGTAGTAGCGGCACTGAAGCTTTCTTT. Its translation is CASIAPGSSGTEAFF.

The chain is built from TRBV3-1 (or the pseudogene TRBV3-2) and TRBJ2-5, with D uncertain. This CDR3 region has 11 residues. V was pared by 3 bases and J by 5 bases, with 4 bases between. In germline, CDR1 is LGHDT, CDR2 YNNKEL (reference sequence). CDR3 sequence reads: CASSHGETQYF. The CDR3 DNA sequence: TGTGCCAGCAGCCACGGGGAGACCCAGTACTTC.

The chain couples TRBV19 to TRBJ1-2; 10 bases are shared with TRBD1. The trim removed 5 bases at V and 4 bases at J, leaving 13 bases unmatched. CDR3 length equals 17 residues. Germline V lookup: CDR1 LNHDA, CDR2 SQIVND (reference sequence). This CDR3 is CASSSAGTGEGSYGYTF. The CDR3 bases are TGTGCCAGTAGTTCGGCCGGGACAGGGGAGGGGAGCTATGGCTACACCTTC. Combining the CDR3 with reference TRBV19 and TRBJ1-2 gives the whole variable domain DGGITQSPKYLFRKEGQNVTLSCEQNLNHDAMYWYRQDPGQGLRLIYYSQIVNDFQKGDIAEGYSVSREKKESFPLTVTSAQKNPTAFYLCASSSAGTGEGSYGYTFGSGTRLTVV.

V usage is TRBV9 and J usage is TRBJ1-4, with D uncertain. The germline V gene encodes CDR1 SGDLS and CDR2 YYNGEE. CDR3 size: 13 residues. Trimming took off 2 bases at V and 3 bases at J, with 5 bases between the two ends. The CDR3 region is CASSVQANEKLFF. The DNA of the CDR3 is TGTGCCAGCAGCGTCCAGGCTAATGAAAAACTGTTTTTT. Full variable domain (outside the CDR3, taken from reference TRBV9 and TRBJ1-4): DSGVTQTPKHLITATGQRVTLRCSPRSGDLSVYWYQQSLDQGLQFLIQYYNGEERAKGNILERFSAQQFPDLHSELNLSSLELGDSALYFCASSVQANEKLFFGSGTQLSVL.

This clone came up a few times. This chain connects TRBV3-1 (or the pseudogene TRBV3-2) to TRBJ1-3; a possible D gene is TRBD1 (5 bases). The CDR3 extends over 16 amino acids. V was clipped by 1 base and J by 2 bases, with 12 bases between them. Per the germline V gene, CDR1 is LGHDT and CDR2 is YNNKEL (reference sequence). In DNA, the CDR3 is TGTGCCAGCAGCCAAGTACTAAGGGGCACTGGAAACACCATATATTTT. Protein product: CASSQVLRGTGNTIYF.

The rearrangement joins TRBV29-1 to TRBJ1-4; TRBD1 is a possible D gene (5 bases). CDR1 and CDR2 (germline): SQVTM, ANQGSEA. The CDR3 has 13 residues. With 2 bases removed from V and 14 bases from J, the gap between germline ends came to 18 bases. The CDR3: CSVELLGGEDLFF. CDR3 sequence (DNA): TGCAGCGTTGAACTCCTTGGGGGGGAGGACCTGTTTTTT.

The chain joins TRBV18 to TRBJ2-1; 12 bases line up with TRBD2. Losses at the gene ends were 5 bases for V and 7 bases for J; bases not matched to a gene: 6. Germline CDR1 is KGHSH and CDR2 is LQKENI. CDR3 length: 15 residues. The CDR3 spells CASSKLAGGLNEQFF. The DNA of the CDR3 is TGTGCCAGCTCAAAACTAGCGGGAGGTTTAAATGAGCAGTTCTTC.